The T cell receptor (beta chain) under discussion was sequenced for a study of cytomegalovirus exposure and HLA in healthy donors. Germline CDR1 reads MNHEY; CDR2 reads SMNVEV (reference sequence). The CDR3 length is 11 residues. V lost 6 bases and J lost 6; bases outside the gene matches: 0. With 60 Vbeta and 13 Jbeta primers, the PCR was carried out. TCRdb's table, derived via immunoSEQ multiplex PCR, lists solely in-frame clones and lacks some. The repertoire has some 160,000 clones, approximately 81% of them found once; the top ten carry approximately 1.2%. This TCR was recovered from a middle-aged man in good health and CMV-seropositive. Sequencing input: PBMCs. The chain employs TRBV27 and TRBJ2-3; the match to TRBD2 covers 7 bases. The CDR3 loop reads CASRTSDTQYF. CDR3 bases: TGTGCCAGCAGGACTAGCGATACGCAGTATTTT.